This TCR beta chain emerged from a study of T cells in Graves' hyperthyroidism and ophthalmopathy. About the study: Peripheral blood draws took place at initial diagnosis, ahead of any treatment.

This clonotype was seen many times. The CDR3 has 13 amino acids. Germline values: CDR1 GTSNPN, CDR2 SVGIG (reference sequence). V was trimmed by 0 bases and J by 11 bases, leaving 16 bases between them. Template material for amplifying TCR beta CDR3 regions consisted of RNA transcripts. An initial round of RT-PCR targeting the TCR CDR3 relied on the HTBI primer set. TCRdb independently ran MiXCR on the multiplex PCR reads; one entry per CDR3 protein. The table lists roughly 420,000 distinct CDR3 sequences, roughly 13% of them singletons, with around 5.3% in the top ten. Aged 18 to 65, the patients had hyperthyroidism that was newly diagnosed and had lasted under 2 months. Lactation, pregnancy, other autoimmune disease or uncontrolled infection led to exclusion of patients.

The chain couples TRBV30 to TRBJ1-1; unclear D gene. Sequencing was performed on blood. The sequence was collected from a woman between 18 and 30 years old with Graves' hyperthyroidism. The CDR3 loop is CAWSVAAEQRAFF. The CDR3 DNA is TGTGCCTGGAGTGTGGCAGCTGAACAAAGGGCTTTCTTT.